The next 18 T cell receptor beta chains were all read from a single sample in a study of blood T cells in healthy people across ages. The use of a sample-barcoded 5' primer and a J-beta primer mix characterized a second PCR of roughly 6 to 12 cycles. TCRdb independently ran MiXCR on the 5' RACE reads; one entry per CDR3 protein. This sample has 600,000 or so distinct CDR3 sequences, with about 30% found just once. Sample: blood. All receptors come from an elderly woman in good health.

This clonotype was observed once. The chain employs TRBV29-1 and TRBJ2-7; D is possibly TRBD2 (5 bases). The end of the DNA fits TRBJ2-5 better, so the J call may be wrong. The length of the CDR3 is 13 residues. Germline CDR1 is SQVTM and CDR2 is ANQGSEA. CDR3 sequence (DNA): TGCAGCGTTGAATTCGGGGTAATGGAGACCCAGTACTTC. It specifies CSVEFGVMETQYF.

In its sample, this clonotype was seen a few times. The rearrangement joins TRBV30 to TRBJ1-1, with D perhaps matching TRBD1 (6 bases). The CDR3 runs 12 residues. Trimming took 3 bases from V and 4 from J, leaving 9 bases between them. CDR1 GTSNPN and CDR2 SVGIG come from the germline V gene (reference sequence). DNA of the CDR3: TGTGCCTGGAGCAGGGGTTTCACTGAAGCTTTCTTT. It yields the protein CAWSRGFTEAFF. The variable domain in full, with the rest retrieved from reference TRBV30 and TRBJ1-1, is SQTIHQWPATLVQPVGSPLSLECTVEGTSNPNLYWYRQAAGRGLQLLFYSVGIGQISSEVPQNLSASRPQDRQFILSSKKLLLSDSGFYLCAWSRGFTEAFFGQGTRLTVV.

The chain is built from TRBV20-1 and TRBJ1-2; no definite D call. Germline values: CDR1 DFQATT, CDR2 SNEGSKA (reference sequence). The length of the CDR3 is 14 residues. V was cut by 0 bases and J by 8 bases, with 16 bases left in between. This CDR3 is CSARDPNSLLGYTF. The CDR3 coding sequence is TGCAGTGCTAGAGATCCGAACAGCCTCTTAGGCTACACCTTC.

This clonotype has ten or more counts. The chain links TRBV20-1 to TRBJ1-2, with D hard to call. Germline V CDR1 and CDR2: DFQATT, SNEGSKA (reference sequence). The CDR3 has 13 residues. V was cut by 1 base and J by 1 base, with 7 bases left in between. The CDR3 DNA reads TGCAGTGCTAGAGGGAGGATTAACTATGGCTACACCTTC. Its protein is CSARGRINYGYTF.

CDR3 nucleotide sequence: TGTGCCAGCAGCGTAGGAGGGGGACAGGGTCACGAAAAACTGTTTTTT. It is translated as CASSVGGGQGHEKLFF. The chain has TRBV9 and TRBJ1-4; 9 nucleotides match TRBD1. V gave up 0 bases and J gave up 8 bases; unmatched junction bases: 8. From germline, CDR1 is SGDLS and CDR2 YYNGEE. The CDR3 is 16 amino acids.

The J gene is TRBJ2-3, the V gene TRBV6-2 or TRBV6-3; possibly TRBD1 for D (6 bases). V shed 8 bases and J shed 5 bases, with 11 bases lying between them. CDR3 length: 12 residues. In germline, CDR1 is MNHEY, CDR2 SVGEGT. CDR3 loop: CASGVQGDTQYF. Written as DNA, the CDR3 is TGTGCCAGCGGTGTACAGGGAGATACGCAGTATTTT.

This clonotype has a single count. A much larger clone differs from this one at a single base, so this may be a read error. The chain carries TRBV18 and TRBJ2-4; D unresolved. The ends were cut back, 3 bases at V and 3 bases at J, with 18 bases in the middle. The CDR3 consists of 17 residues. Germline assignment: CDR1 KGHSH and CDR2 LQKENI. The CDR3 here is CASSPNIVRKIKNIQYF. The CDR3 nucleotides are TGTGCCAGCTCACCGAATATTGTCCGGAAAATCAAAAACATTCAGTACTTC.

In this sample, this clonotype turned up a few times. The chain is built from TRBV12-3 or TRBV12-4 and TRBJ1-4, with no clear D. V was trimmed by 5 bases and J by 0 bases, leaving 10 bases between them. The CDR3 contains 15 residues. This CDR3 reads CASSRRFATNEKLFF. DNA for the CDR3: TGTGCCAGCAGTAGGCGTTTTGCAACTAATGAAAAACTGTTTTTT.

This clonotype was counted only a few times. This may stem from a read error, because a much larger clone lies one nucleotide away. The rearrangement uses TRBV5-1 and TRBJ2-5; no clear D. The germline V and J ends were trimmed by 3 bases and 11 bases, with 20 bases remaining between them. Germline V gene sequence: CDR1 SGHRS, CDR2 YFSETQ. The CDR3 totals 14 residues. The DNA of the CDR3 is TGCGCCAGCAGCTCGGATCGAAACTTTGATGAGCAGTACTTC. Translation gives CASSSDRNFDEQYF.

The table lists this clonotype with many counts. The chain uses TRBV7-3 and TRBJ2-6; D may be TRBD1 or TRBD2 (6 bases each). The CDR3 runs to 19 residues. With 1 base removed from V and 1 base from J, the gap between germline ends came to 17 bases. CDR1 is SGHTA and CDR2 is FQGTGA in the germline V gene. The CDR3 DNA reads as TGTGCCAGCAGCTTAAGGAGGGGGAGACTGGGGTCTGGGGCCAACGTCCTGACTTTC. It specifies CASSLRRGRLGSGANVLTF.

Points on this clonotype: Given a much more abundant clone one base away, this may be a read error. This rearrangement joins TRBV5-1 to TRBJ2-7; either TRBD1 or TRBD2 may supply D (5 bases each). The CDR3 runs to 17 residues. V was pared by 0 bases and J by 6 bases, with 22 bases between. The germline V gene has CDR1 SGHRS and CDR2 YFSETQ. CDR3 sequence reads: CASSLGGEGRFMSEQYF. The CDR3 DNA sequence: TGCGCCAGCAGCTTGGGGGGCGAGGGGCGTTTTATGTCCGAGCAGTACTTC.

The chain employs TRBV20-1 and TRBJ2-2, with 8 bases aligning to TRBD2. CDR3 length: 15 residues. Germline trimming cut 1 base from V and 4 bases from J; bases unmatched to any gene: 5. Germline V gives CDR1 DFQATT, CDR2 SNEGSKA (reference sequence). The CDR3 loop is CSARVLAVSTGELFF. Here the CDR3 DNA reads TGCAGTGCTAGAGTACTAGCGGTGAGCACCGGGGAGCTGTTTTTT.

Details on this clonotype: One base away lies a much larger clone, so this may be a sequencing read error. V and J are TRBV29-1 and TRBJ2-7; D remains ambiguous. Trimming shortened V by 6 bases and J by 7 bases, and 19 bases separated the two germline ends. Germline CDR1 SQVTM, CDR2 ANQGSEA. The CDR3 runs to 13 residues. CDR3 nucleotides: TGCAGCGTAGCTTCTTCGGTTGGCAATGAGCAGTACTTC. It codes for CSVASSVGNEQYF.

The CDR3 is CASRDTASTEAFF. The CDR3 DNA is TGTGCCAGTAGGGACACCGCGAGCACTGAAGCTTTCTTT. This sequence joins TRBV19 and TRBJ1-1; the D gene is possibly TRBD1 (5 bases). V was trimmed by 6 bases and J by 4 bases, leaving 12 bases between them. The CDR3 sequence is 13 residues long. Germline V gene sequence: CDR1 LNHDA, CDR2 SQIVND (reference sequence).

The table lists this clonotype with many counts. The J gene is TRBJ2-1, the V gene TRBV6-2 or TRBV6-3, with 9 bases matching TRBD1. Per germline, CDR1 MNHEY and CDR2 SVGEGT. V was clipped by 7 bases and J by 1 base; unmatched bases: 8. The CDR3 extends over 16 amino acids. The DNA for the CDR3 is TGTGCCAGCAAGGACAGGGGTGGTGGGTCCTACAATGAGCAGTTCTTC. Translation: CASKDRGGGSYNEQFF.

This clonotype was found a few times. The rearrangement uses TRBV4-1 and TRBJ2-1; 9 bases map to TRBD2. The J call could be wrong; TRBJ2-7 is a better fit for the DNA end. The CDR3 length is 17 residues. CDR1 MGHRA and CDR2 YSYEKL come from the germline V gene. The CDR3 protein is CASSQRERGATYNEQYF. CDR3 DNA sequence: TGCGCCAGCAGCCAGAGAGAGCGGGGGGCCACTTACAATGAGCAGTACTTC.

This clonotype was seen at least ten times. The chain employs TRBV3-1 and TRBJ1-2, with 10 nucleotides matching TRBD1. The CDR3 sequence is 13 residues long. V gave up 4 bases and J gave up 7 bases; unmatched junction bases: 3. CDR1 is LGHDT and CDR2 is YNNKEL in the germline V gene (reference sequence). The CDR3 here is CASSRGQGTGYTF. The CDR3 coding sequence is TGTGCCAGCAGCCGGGGACAGGGGACTGGCTACACCTTC.

In this sample, this clonotype turned up many times. This sequence joins TRBV27 and TRBJ1-2; D not certain. The V and J ends lost 0 bases and 2 bases respectively, with 4 bases between them. Germline V gene sequence: CDR1 MNHEY, CDR2 SMNVEV (reference sequence). The CDR3 spans 13 residues. Here the CDR3 DNA reads TGTGCCAGCAGTTTATCGGCGAACTATGGCTACACCTTC. Translation: CASSLSANYGYTF.